These 21 T cell receptor beta chains were all obtained from the same sample, sequenced in a study of T cells in Graves' hyperthyroidism and ophthalmopathy. There were TCR beta CDR3 regions amplified from RNA transcripts. When the TCR CDR3 underwent first-round RT-PCR, the HTBI primer set was used. TCRdb re-called the multiplex PCR reads with MiXCR, one entry per CDR3 protein. The data show about 600,000 distinct CDR3 sequences, approximately 16% seen once. Material: blood. The source is a woman aged 35 to 49 with Graves' ophthalmopathy.

This clonotype was counted ten times or more. This chain uses TRBV20-1 with TRBJ2-1, with 7 bases aligning to TRBD1. Germline trimming cut 5 bases from V and 2 bases from J; bases unmatched to any gene: 12. Germline V gives CDR1 DFQATT, CDR2 SNEGSKA (reference sequence). The CDR3 totals 16 residues. The CDR3 DNA is TGCAGTGCTCCAGAACCCTACAGGGGACCCTACAATGAGCAGTTCTTC. Its translation is CSAPEPYRGPYNEQFF.

The chain links TRBV18 to TRBJ1-2, with 8 bases identical to TRBD1. CDR1 KGHSH and CDR2 LQKENI come from the germline V gene. Trimming removed 4 bases from V and 4 bases from J; junction bases left unmatched: 17. CDR3 length: 18 residues. DNA for the CDR3: TGTGCCAGCTCACGAGTAGTCAGCGTCGGGACAGGTGTCTATGGCTACACCTTC. Translating gives CASSRVVSVGTGVYGYTF.

The V and J genes are TRBV10-3 and TRBJ2-7, with D perhaps given as TRBD1 or TRBD2 (5 bases each). Between the trimmed V and J ends, which lost 8 bases and 3 bases, there was a span of 17 bases. The CDR3 length is 14 residues. Germline V CDR1 and CDR2: ENHRY, SYGVKD. This CDR3 reads CAIGAHGARYEQYF. CDR3 in DNA: TGTGCCATCGGGGCCCACGGGGCCCGCTACGAGCAGTACTTC.

This clonotype appeared a few times. The chain uses TRBV6-1 and TRBJ1-6; D gene unclear. The CDR3 totals 15 residues. Per germline, CDR1 MNHNS and CDR2 SASEGT. Trimming removed 2 bases at V and 2 bases at J, with 7 bases between. The CDR3 coding sequence is TGTGCCAGCAGTGAATTGAGGGCCTATAATTCACCCCTCCACTTT. Translated, it gives CASSELRAYNSPLHF.

The J gene is TRBJ2-1, the V gene TRBV18; maybe TRBD2 (5 bases). V dropped 2 bases and J dropped 5 bases, with 16 bases sitting between them. The CDR3 spans 16 residues. Germline values: CDR1 KGHSH, CDR2 LQKENI. CDR3 in DNA: TGTGCCAGCTCACCAAGGGAGTCTAGTATTAACAATGAGCAGTTCTTC. This encodes CASSPRESSINNEQFF. Using reference TRBV18 and TRBJ2-1 for the parts outside the CDR3, the full variable domain is NAGVMQNPRHLVRRRGQEARLRCSPMKGHSHVYWYRQLPEEGLKFMVYLQKENIIDESGMPKERFSAEFPKEGPSILRIQQVVRGDSAAYFCASSPRESSINNEQFFGPGTRLTVL.

This clonotype occurred many times. The rearrangement joins TRBV7-8 to TRBJ2-7, with TRBD1 as a possible D gene (5 bases). V lost 4 bases and J lost 3, with 10 bases in between. The CDR3 is 13 amino acids. CDR1 and CDR2 from the germline V gene are SGHVS and FQNEAQ. Here the CDR3 reads CASSSQEYYEQYF. The CDR3 DNA is TGTGCCAGCAGCTCACAGGAATACTACGAGCAGTACTTC.

This clonotype occurred many times. The CDR3 sequence is CSAKLGPYEQYF. CDR3 sequence (DNA): TGCAGTGCTAAGCTTGGGCCCTACGAGCAGTACTTC. This chain links TRBV20-1 with TRBJ2-7; D gene ambiguous. The germline V gene encodes CDR1 DFQATT and CDR2 SNEGSKA (reference sequence). The V end lost 4 bases, the J end lost 2 bases, and 9 bases lay between the germline ends. This CDR3 region has 12 residues.

The sample holds many counts of this clonotype. The V and J genes are TRBV6-1 and TRBJ2-6, with D possibly being TRBD1 (6 bases). Between the trimmed V and J ends, which lost 0 bases and 4 bases, there was a span of 10 bases. There are 16 residues in the CDR3. Germline V gene lookup returns CDR1 MNHNS and CDR2 SASEGT. CDR3 in amino acids: CASSEASGDGANVLTF. The DNA for the CDR3 is TGTGCCAGCAGTGAAGCCTCAGGGGACGGGGCCAACGTCCTGACTTTC.

This clonotype was detected many times. V and J are TRBV7-3 and TRBJ1-1; 8 bases are shared with TRBD1. Germline values: CDR1 SGHTA, CDR2 FQGTGA. The CDR3 spans 15 residues. V lost 2 bases, J lost 8 bases, and 10 bases stayed unmatched. CDR3 coding DNA: TGTGCCAGCAGCTTAGCGGGACAGGAAAGGGAGGAAGCTTTCTTT. Translating gives CASSLAGQEREEAFF. Variable domain in full (rest from reference TRBV7-3 and TRBJ1-1): GAGVSQTPSNKVTEKGKYVELRCDPISGHTALYWYRQSLGQGPEFLIYFQGTGAADDSGLPNDRFFAVRPEGSVSTLKIQRTERGDSAVYLCASSLAGQEREEAFFGQGTRLTVV.

This clonotype came up many times. The V and J genes are TRBV11-1 and TRBJ1-2; D is ambiguous. V was shortened by 1 base and J by 3 bases, with 9 bases between the two germline ends. The germline CDR1 and CDR2 sequences are SGHAT and FQDESV (reference sequence). The CDR3 runs 14 residues. The DNA for the CDR3 is TGTGCCAGCAGCTTAGTCGACGGAGACTATGGCTACACCTTC. As protein: CASSLVDGDYGYTF.

This clonotype was seen a few times. The V gene is TRBV20-1, the J gene TRBJ2-1; 7 positions match TRBD2. The germline CDR1 and CDR2 sequences are DFQATT and SNEGSKA (reference sequence). This CDR3 has 19 residues. J was trimmed by 3 bases and V by 0 bases; bases with no gene match: 17. In DNA form, the CDR3 reads TGCAGTGCTAGAGATCTAGCGTCGGTAACGGCGGGGGACTACAATGAGCAGTTCTTC. Amino acids: CSARDLASVTAGDYNEQFF.

This clonotype was counted only a few times. The rearrangement joins TRBV10-3 to TRBJ2-3; 10 bases agree with TRBD2. Losses at the gene ends were 5 bases for V and 7 bases for J; bases not matched to a gene: 12. CDR3 size: 16 residues. Germline CDR1 reads ENHRY; CDR2 reads SYGVKD. CDR3 sequence reads: CAISRTSGVSLNTQYF. CDR3 nucleotide sequence: TGTGCCATCAGTAGAACTAGCGGGGTTTCCTTGAATACGCAGTATTTT.

Ten or more counts support this clonotype. The chain combines TRBV11-2 with TRBJ2-1; D unclear. Germline-derived CDR1 and CDR2 are SGHAT and FQNNGV. V was clipped by 4 bases and J by 5 bases, with 9 bases between them. This CDR3 contains 13 residues. The CDR3 loop reads CASSYLVDNEQFF. The CDR3, as DNA: TGTGCCAGCAGCTACTTAGTGGACAATGAGCAGTTCTTC.

The CDR3 spells CASSRGGTGNEQFF. CDR3 DNA sequence: TGTGCCAGCAGCCGCGGGGGGACGGGCAATGAGCAGTTCTTC. The chain employs TRBV11-2 and TRBJ2-1; 8 nucleotides line up with TRBD2. CDR1 is SGHAT and CDR2 is FQNNGV in the germline V gene. Trimming at V came to 5 bases and at J to 6 bases, leaving 6 bases not matched to a gene. The CDR3 loop spans 14 amino acids. The complete variable domain, with remaining parts taken from reference TRBV11-2 and TRBJ2-1, reads EAGVAQSPRYKIIEKRQSVAFWCNPISGHATLYWYQQILGQGPKLLIQFQNNGVVDDSQLPKDRFSAERLKGVDSTLKIQPAKLEDSAVYLCASSRGGTGNEQFFGPGTRLTVL.

In its sample, this clonotype was seen a few times. The chain carries TRBV5-6 and TRBJ1-1; D is unclear. With 2 bases removed from V and 2 bases from J, the gap between germline ends came to 10 bases. The CDR3 consists of 14 residues. The germline V gene encodes CDR1 SGHDT and CDR2 YYEEEE. CDR3 amino acids: CASSFWGINTEAFF. CDR3 sequence (DNA): TGTGCCAGCAGCTTTTGGGGTATCAACACTGAAGCTTTCTTT.

This clonotype was detected only a few times. This sequence joins TRBV5-6 and TRBJ1-2; D gene ambiguous. In germline, CDR1 is SGHDT, CDR2 YYEEEE. V gave up 5 bases and J gave up 2 bases, with 22 bases separating them. The CDR3 loop spans 17 amino acids. The CDR3 DNA is TGTGCCAGCAGTTACGTTGCCCCCGCGAGAGGGAACTATGGCTACACCTTC. Translation: CASSYVAPARGNYGYTF.

V usage is TRBV9 and J usage is TRBJ2-1; possibly TRBD1 for D (5 bases). V lost 0 bases to trimming and J lost 9 bases, with 13 bases between them. There are 14 residues in the CDR3. The germline V gene encodes CDR1 SGDLS and CDR2 YYNGEE. As DNA, the CDR3 is TGTGCCAGCAGCGTAGTTCAGGGATATGGTGAGCAGTTCTTC. It codes for CASSVVQGYGEQFF.

The chain couples TRBV13 to TRBJ2-1; D unclear. The germline V gene encodes CDR1 PRHDT and CDR2 FYEKMQ (reference sequence). V lost 2 bases to trimming and J lost 3 bases, with 11 bases between them. The CDR3 extends over 15 amino acids. This chain's CDR3 is CASSLSAEHYNEQFF. The CDR3 region has the DNA TGTGCCAGCAGCTTAAGCGCAGAACACTACAATGAGCAGTTCTTC.

In this sample, this clonotype turned up a few times. The V call is TRBV5-1, the J call TRBJ2-5; D remains unclear. CDR1 and CDR2 from the germline V gene are SGHRS and YFSETQ. V was trimmed by 5 bases and J by 4 bases, leaving 18 bases between them. The CDR3 runs to 15 residues. The CDR3 nucleotides are TGCGCCAGCAGTTCGGGTGGCAGCCTCGGAGAGACCCAGTACTTC. It is translated as CASSSGGSLGETQYF.

The chain uses TRBV2 and TRBJ1-3, with TRBD1 as a possible D gene (5 bases). The CDR3 has 15 residues. Between the trimmed V and J ends, which lost 7 bases and 6 bases, there was a span of 19 bases. Germline V lookup: CDR1 SNHLY, CDR2 FYNNEI. As DNA, the CDR3 is TGTGCCAGCAATGGGCTAGGGGAAGTCTCAAACACCATATATTTT. Its translation is CASNGLGEVSNTIYF. Looking up the rest from reference TRBV2 and TRBJ1-3 gives the full variable domain: EPEVTQTPSHQVTQMGQEVILRCVPISNHLYFYWYRQILGQKVEFLVSFYNNEISEKSEIFDDQFSVERPDGSNFTLKIRSTKLEDSAMYFCASNGLGEVSNTIYFGEGSWLTVV.

This clonotype occurred a few times. The chain is built from TRBV5-1 and TRBJ1-1; D is perhaps TRBD1 (5 bases). CDR3 length: 16 residues. From germline, CDR1 is SGHRS and CDR2 YFSETQ. V shed 0 bases and J shed 4 bases, with 16 bases lying between them. The CDR3 loop is CASSLDFRGGGTEAFF. The CDR3, as DNA: TGCGCCAGCAGCTTGGATTTCCGGGGTGGGGGCACTGAAGCTTTCTTT.